This TCR beta chain was sequenced for a study of T cell clonotyping in hematopoietic cell transplantation. Repertoires were generated with immunoSEQ multiplex PCR, while TCRdb's copy carries only in-frame clones and drops some. The repertoire holds 8,000 to 8,500 clones, with roughly nine tenths as singletons. Trimming at V came to 6 bases and at J to 7 bases, leaving 6 bases not matched to a gene. The CDR3 loop spans 14 amino acids. Germline assignment: CDR1 SGHNT and CDR2 YENEEA. The chain has TRBV11-3 and TRBJ1-4; 9 bases fit TRBD1. Source: peripheral blood mononuclear cells, taken at the time of graft-versus-host disease after allogeneic stem cell transplant. The clonotype comes from a male patient between 55 and 70 years old who had an allogeneic stem cell transplant from a related donor, so the T cells may come from the graft donor. Some clones in this sample may be carry-over from other donors' samples. The CDR3, as DNA: TGTGCCAGCAGTCCGGGGACAGGGACTGAAAAACTGTTTTTT. Translation gives CASSPGTGTEKLFF.